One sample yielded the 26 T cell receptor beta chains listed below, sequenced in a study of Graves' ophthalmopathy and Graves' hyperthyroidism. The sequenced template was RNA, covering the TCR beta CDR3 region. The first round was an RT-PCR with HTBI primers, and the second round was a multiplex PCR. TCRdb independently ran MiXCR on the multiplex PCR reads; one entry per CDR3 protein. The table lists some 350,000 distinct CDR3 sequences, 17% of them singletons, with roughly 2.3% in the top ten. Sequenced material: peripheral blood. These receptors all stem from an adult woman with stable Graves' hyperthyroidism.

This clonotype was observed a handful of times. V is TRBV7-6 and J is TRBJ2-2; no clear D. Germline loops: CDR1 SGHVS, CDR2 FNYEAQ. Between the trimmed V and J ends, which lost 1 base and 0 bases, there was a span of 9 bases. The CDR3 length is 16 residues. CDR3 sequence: CASSLEIDPNTGELFF. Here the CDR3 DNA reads TGTGCCAGCAGCTTAGAAATAGATCCGAACACCGGGGAGCTGTTTTTT.

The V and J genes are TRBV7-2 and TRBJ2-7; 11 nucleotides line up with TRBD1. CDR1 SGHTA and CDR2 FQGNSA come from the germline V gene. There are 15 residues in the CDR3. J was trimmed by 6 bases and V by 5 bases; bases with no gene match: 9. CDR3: CASSRPGQGVGEQYF. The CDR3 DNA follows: TGTGCCAGCAGCCGGCCGGGACAGGGGGTCGGCGAGCAGTACTTC.

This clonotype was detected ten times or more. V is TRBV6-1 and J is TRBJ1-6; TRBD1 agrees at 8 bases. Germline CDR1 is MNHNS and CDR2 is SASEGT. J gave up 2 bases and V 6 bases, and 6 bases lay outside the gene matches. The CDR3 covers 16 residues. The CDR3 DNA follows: TGTGCCAGCAGAGGAGGACAGGGAGCCTATAATTCACCCCTCCACTTT. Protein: CASRGGQGAYNSPLHF.

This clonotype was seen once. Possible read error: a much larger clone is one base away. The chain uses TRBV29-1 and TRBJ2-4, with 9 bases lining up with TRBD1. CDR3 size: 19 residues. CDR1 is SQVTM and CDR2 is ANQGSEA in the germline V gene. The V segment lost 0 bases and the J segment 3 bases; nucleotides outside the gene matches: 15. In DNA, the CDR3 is TGCAGCGTTGAAGATCTTAGGACAGGGGACCTAGGTGGCAAAAACATTCAGTACTTC. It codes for CSVEDLRTGDLGGKNIQYF.

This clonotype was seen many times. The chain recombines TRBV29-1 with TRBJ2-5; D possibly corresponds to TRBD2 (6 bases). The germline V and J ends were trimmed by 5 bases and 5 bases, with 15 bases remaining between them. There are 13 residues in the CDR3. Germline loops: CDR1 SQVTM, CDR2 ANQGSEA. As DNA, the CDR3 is TGCAGCGTTAATCGGGGGTCGCTTGAGACCCAGTACTTC. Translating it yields CSVNRGSLETQYF. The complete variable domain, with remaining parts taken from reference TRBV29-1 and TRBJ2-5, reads SAVISQKPSRDICQRGTSLTIQCQVDSQVTMMFWYRQQPGQSLTLIATANQGSEATYESGFVIDKFPISRPNLTFSTLTVSNMSPEDSSIYLCSVNRGSLETQYFGPGTRLLVL.

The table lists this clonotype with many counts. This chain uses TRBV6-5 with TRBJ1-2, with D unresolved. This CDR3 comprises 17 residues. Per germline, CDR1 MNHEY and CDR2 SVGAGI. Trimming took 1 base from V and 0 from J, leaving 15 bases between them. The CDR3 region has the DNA TGTGCCAGCAGTTACTTATTCATTACACCTTCTAACTATGGCTACACCTTC. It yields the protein CASSYLFITPSNYGYTF.

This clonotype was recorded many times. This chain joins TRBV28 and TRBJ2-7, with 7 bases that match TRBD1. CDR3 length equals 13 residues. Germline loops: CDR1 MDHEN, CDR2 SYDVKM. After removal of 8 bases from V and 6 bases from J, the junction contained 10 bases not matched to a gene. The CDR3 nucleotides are TGTGCCAGCCGCGACAGGGCTCGGGGCGAGCAGTACTTC. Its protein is CASRDRARGEQYF.

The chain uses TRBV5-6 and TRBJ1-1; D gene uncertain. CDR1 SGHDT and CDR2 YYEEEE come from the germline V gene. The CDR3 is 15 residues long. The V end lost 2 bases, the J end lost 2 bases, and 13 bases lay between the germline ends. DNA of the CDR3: TGTGCCAGCAGCTTTCTACAGAAAACTAACACTGAAGCTTTCTTT. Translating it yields CASSFLQKTNTEAFF. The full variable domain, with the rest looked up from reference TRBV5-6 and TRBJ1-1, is DAGVTQSPTHLIKTRGQQVTLRCSPKSGHDTVSWYQQALGQGPQFIFQYYEEEERQRGNFPDRFSGHQFPNYSSELNVNALLLGDSALYLCASSFLQKTNTEAFFGQGTRLTVV.

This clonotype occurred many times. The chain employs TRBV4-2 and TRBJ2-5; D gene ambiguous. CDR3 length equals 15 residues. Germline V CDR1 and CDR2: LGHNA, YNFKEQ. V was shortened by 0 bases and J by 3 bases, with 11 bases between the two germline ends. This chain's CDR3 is CASSQEVHSKETQYF. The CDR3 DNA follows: TGTGCCAGCAGCCAAGAAGTCCACTCCAAAGAGACCCAGTACTTC.

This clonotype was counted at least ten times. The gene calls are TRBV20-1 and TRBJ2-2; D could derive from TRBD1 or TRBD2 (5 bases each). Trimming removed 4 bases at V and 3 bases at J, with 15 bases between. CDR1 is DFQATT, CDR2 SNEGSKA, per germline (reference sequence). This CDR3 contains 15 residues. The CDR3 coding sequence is TGCAGTGCTATTAGGGGAGCGGTCGACACCGGGGAGCTGTTTTTT. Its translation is CSAIRGAVDTGELFF.

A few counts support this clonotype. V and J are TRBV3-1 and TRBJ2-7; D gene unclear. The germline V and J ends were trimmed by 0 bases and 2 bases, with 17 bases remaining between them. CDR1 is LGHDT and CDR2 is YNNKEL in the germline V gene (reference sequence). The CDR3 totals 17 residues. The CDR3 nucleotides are TGTGCCAGCAGCCAAGATACCAGGCGACTTACAACCTACGAGCAGTACTTC. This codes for CASSQDTRRLTTYEQYF.

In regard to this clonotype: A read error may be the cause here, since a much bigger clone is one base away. The CDR3 DNA is TGTGCCAGCAGCTTAACGCCCGGGACAGGGGACTACGAGCAGTGCTTC. This translates into CASSLTPGTGDYEQCF. The chain carries TRBV11-1 and TRBJ2-7, with 10 bases lining up with TRBD1. Germline assignment: CDR1 SGHAT and CDR2 FQDESV (reference sequence). CDR3 length equals 16 residues. Filled out from reference TRBV11-1 and TRBJ2-7, the complete variable domain reads EAEVAQSPRYKITEKSQAVAFWCDPISGHATLYWYRQILGQGPELLVQFQDESVVDDSQLPKDRFSAERLKGVDSTLKIQPAELGDSAMYLCASSLTPGTGDYEQCFGPGTRLTVT.

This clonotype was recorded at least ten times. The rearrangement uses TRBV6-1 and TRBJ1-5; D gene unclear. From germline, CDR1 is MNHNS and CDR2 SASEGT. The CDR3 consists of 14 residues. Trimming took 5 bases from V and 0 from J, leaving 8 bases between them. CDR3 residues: CASSRRYSNQPQHF. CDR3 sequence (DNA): TGTGCCAGCAGTCGACGGTATAGCAATCAGCCCCAGCATTTT.

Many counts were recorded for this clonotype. CDR3 sequence: CASSLQGGLKKLFF. CDR3 nucleotide sequence: TGTGCCAGCAGTTTACAGGGGGGATTGAAAAAACTGTTTTTT. The V and J genes are TRBV28 and TRBJ1-4; 7 bases agree with TRBD1. Germline CDR1 is MDHEN and CDR2 is SYDVKM. The CDR3 has 14 amino acids. The V segment lost 2 bases and the J segment 9 bases; nucleotides outside the gene matches: 6.

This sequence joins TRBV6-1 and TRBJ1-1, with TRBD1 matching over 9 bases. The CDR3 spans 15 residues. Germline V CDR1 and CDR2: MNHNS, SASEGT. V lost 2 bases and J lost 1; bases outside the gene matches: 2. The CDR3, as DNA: TGTGCCAGCAGTGAATTGGGACAGGGGAACACTGAAGCTTTCTTT. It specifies CASSELGQGNTEAFF.

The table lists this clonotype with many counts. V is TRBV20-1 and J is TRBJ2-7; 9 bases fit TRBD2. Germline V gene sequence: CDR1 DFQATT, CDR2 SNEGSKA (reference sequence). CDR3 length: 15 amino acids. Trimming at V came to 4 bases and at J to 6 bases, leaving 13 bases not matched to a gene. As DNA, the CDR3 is TGCAGTGCTACATATAGTAGCGGGAGAGATCGCGAGCAGTACTTC. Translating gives CSATYSSGRDREQYF.

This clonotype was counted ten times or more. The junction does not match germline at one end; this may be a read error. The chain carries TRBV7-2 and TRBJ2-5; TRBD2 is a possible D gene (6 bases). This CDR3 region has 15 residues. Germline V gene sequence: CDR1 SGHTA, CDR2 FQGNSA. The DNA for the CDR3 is TGTGCCAGCAGCCAGATGTATTTCGTAGCGGAGCCCTCCATTTTC. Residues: CASSQMYFVAEPSIF.

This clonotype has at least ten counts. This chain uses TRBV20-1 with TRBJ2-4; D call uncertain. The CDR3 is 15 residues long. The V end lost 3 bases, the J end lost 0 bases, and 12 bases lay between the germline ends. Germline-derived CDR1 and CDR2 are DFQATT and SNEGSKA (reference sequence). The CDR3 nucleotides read TGCAGTGCTAGCCTCGGTCATGTAGCCAAAAACATTCAGTACTTC. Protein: CSASLGHVAKNIQYF.

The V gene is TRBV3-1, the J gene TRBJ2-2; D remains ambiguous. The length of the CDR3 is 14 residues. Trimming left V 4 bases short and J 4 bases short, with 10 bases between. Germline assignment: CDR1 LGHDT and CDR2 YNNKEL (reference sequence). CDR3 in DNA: TGTGCCAGCAGCCCCCGATGGGCCACCGGGGAGCTGTTTTTT. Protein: CASSPRWATGELFF.

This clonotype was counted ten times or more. The CDR3: CASSQSDGEPNYGYTF. The CDR3 coding sequence is TGTGCCAGCAGCCAATCCGACGGAGAGCCAAACTATGGCTACACCTTC. J is TRBJ1-2 and V is TRBV4-2; D remains ambiguous. Germline V gene sequence: CDR1 LGHNA, CDR2 YNFKEQ. The CDR3 has 16 residues. Trimming shortened V by 2 bases and J by 2 bases, and 15 bases separated the two germline ends.

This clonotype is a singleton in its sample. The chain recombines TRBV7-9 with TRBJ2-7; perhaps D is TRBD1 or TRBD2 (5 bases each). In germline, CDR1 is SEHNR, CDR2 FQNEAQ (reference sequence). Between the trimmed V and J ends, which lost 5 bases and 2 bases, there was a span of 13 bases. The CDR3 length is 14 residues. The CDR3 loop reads CASSPEGRPYEQYF. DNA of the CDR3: TGTGCCAGCAGCCCTGAGGGACGCCCCTACGAGCAGTACTTC.

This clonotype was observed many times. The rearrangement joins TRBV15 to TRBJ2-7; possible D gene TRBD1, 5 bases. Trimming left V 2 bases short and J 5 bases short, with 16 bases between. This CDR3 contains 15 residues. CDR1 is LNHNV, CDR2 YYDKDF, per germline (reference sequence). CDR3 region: CATSRSAGHADEQYF. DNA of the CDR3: TGTGCCACCAGCAGATCTGCAGGGCATGCTGACGAGCAGTACTTC.

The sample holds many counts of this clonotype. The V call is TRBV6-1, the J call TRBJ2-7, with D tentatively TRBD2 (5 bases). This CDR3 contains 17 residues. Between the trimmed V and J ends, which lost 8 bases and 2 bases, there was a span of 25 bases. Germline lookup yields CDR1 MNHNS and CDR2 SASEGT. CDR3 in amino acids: CASPRRVWVMNTYEQYF. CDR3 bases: TGTGCCAGCCCACGGCGGGTGTGGGTTATGAATACCTACGAGCAGTACTTC.

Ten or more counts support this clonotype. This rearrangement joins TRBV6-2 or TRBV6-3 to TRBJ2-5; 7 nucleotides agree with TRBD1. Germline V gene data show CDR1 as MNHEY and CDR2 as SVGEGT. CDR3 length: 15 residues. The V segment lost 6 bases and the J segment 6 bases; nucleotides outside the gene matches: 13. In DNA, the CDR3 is TGTGCCAGCAGCCGCCGGGACAGTGATCAGAAGACCCAGTACTTC. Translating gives CASSRRDSDQKTQYF.

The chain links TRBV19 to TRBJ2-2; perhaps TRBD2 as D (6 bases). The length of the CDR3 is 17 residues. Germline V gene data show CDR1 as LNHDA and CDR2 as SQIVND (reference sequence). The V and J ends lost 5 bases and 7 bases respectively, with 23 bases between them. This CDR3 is CASSPLRGRGKSGELFF. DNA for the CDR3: TGTGCCAGTAGTCCCCTCCGAGGACGGGGGAAGAGCGGGGAGCTGTTTTTT.

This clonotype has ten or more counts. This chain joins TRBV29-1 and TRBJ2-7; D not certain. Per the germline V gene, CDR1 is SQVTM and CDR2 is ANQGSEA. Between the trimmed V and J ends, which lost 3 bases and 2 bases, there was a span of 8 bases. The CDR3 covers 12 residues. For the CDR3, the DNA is TGCAGCGTTGAGGAAGGTGCCTACGAGCAGTACTTC. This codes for CSVEEGAYEQYF.